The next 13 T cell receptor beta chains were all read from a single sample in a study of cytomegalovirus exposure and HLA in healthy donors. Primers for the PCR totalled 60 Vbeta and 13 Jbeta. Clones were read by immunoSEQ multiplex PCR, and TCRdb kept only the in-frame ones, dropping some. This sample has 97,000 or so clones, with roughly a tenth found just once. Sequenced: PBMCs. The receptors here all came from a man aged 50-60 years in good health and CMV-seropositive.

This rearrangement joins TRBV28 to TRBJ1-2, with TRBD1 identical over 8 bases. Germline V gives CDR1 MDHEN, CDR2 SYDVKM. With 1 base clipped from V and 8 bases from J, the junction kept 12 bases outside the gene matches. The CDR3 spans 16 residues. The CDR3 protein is CASSLSRVAGGPGYTF. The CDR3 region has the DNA TGTGCCAGCAGTTTATCCCGGGTGGCAGGGGGCCCGGGCTACACCTTC.

The CDR3 sequence is CASSQVPNEKLFF. CDR3 sequence (DNA): TGTGCCAGCAGCCAAGTCCCAAATGAAAAACTGTTTTTT. This sequence joins TRBV14 and TRBJ1-4; D is unclear. Between the trimmed V and J ends, which lost 1 base and 5 bases, there was a span of 5 bases. The CDR3 runs 13 residues. Germline loops: CDR1 SGHDN, CDR2 FVKESK.

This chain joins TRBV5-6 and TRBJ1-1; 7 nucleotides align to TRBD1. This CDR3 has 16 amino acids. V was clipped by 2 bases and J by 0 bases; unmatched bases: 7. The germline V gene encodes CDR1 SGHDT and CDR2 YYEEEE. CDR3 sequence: CASSFRRTGLNTEAFF. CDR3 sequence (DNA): TGTGCCAGCAGCTTTCGTCGGACAGGACTGAACACTGAAGCTTTCTTT.

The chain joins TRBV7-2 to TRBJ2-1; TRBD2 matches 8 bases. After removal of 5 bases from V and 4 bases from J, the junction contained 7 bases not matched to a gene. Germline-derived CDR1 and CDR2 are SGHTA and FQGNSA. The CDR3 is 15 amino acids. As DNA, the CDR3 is TGTGCCAGCAGCCCGAGCGGGAGCCAGTACAATGAGCAGTTCTTC. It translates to CASSPSGSQYNEQFF.

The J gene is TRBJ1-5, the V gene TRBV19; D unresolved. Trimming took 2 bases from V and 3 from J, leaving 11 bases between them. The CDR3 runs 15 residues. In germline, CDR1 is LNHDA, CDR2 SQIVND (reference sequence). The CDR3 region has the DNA TGTGCCAGTAGTATATTGCAGAACACCAATCAGCCCCAGCATTTT. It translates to CASSILQNTNQPQHF.

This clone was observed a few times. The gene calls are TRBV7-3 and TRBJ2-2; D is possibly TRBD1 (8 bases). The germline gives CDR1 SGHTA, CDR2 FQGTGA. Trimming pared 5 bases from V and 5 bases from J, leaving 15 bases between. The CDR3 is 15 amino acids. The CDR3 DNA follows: TGTGCCAGCAGCCCCACAGGGGGGGGGACCGGGGAGCTGTTTTTT. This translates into CASSPTGGGTGELFF.

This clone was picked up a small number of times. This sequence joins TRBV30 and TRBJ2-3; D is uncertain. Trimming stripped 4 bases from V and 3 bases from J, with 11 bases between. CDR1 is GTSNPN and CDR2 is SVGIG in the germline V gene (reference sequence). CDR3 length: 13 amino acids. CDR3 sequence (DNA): TGTGCCTGGACCCCCGTGGCAACAGATACGCAGTATTTT. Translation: CAWTPVATDTQYF.

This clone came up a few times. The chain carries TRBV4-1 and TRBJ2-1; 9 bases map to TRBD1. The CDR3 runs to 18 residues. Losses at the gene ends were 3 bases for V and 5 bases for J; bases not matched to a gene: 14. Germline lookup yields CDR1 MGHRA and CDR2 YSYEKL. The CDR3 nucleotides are TGCGCCAGCAGCCATCCCATGGGGCCGGGACAGGGCCACAATGAGCAGTTCTTC. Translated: CASSHPMGPGQGHNEQFF.

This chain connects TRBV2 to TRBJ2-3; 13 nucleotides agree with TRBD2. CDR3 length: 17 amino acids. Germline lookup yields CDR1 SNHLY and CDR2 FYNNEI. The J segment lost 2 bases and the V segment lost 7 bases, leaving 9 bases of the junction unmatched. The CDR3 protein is CASTPTTSGRYTDTQYF. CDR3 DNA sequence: TGTGCCAGCACCCCTACGACTAGCGGGAGGTACACAGATACGCAGTATTTT.

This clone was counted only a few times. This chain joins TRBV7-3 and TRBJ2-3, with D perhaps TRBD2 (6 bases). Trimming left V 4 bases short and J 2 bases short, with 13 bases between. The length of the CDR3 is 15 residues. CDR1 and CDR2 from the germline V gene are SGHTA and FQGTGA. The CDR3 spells CASSYQGLDTDTQYF. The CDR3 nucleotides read TGTGCCAGCAGCTACCAGGGACTCGACACAGATACGCAGTATTTT.

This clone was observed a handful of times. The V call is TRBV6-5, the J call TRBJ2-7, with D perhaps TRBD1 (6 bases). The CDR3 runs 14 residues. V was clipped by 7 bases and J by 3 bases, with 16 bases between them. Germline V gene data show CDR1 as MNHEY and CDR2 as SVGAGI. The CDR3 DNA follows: TGTGCCAGCAACAGAGCAGGGGAACGCTACGAGCAGTACTTC. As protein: CASNRAGERYEQYF.

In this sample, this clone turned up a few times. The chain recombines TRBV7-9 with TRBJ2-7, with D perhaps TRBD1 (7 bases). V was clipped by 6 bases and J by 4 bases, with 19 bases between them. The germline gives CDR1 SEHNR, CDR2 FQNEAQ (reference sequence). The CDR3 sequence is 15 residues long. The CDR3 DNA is TGTGCCAGCAGTTCGGGCGGCAGGGGGGAATACGAGCAGTACTTC. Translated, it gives CASSSGGRGEYEQYF.

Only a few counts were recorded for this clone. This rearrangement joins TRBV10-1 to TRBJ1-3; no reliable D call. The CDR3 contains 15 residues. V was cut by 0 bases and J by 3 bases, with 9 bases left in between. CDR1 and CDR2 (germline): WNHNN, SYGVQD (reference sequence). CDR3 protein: CASSESREIGNTIYF. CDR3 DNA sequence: TGCGCCAGCAGTGAGTCCCGGGAAATTGGAAACACCATATATTTT.